The 2 T cell receptor beta chains in this list originate from one sample, sequenced in a study of blood T cell repertoires in COVID-19 (dated by TCRdb to 2020 to 2021). Receptors were amplified or captured by the immunoSEQ multiplex PCR assay. TCRdb retrieved this table from immuneACCESS and kept in-frame rearrangements only. Not all clones are present; in checked studies, unresolved V genes account for under half, and no reason is known for the remainder. In all, the sample holds about 84,000 clones, and approximately 81% of those were seen once. Together, the top ten hold around 16% of the sample. Sequencing used peripheral blood. The receptors here all came from a woman aged 80 or over with acute or convalescent COVID-19.

This clone was detected many times. The rearrangement uses TRBV4-1 and TRBJ1-6, with 9 bases matching TRBD1. The CDR3 has 17 amino acids. In germline, CDR1 is MGHRA, CDR2 YSYEKL. J lost 6 bases, V lost 0 bases, and 6 bases had no gene match. Here the CDR3 reads CASSQDNRGRLNSPLHF. For the CDR3, the DNA is TGCGCCAGCAGCCAAGATAACAGGGGGCGTCTTAATTCACCCCTCCACTTT.

This sequence joins TRBV5-4 and TRBJ1-2; D is uncertain. CDR1 is SGHNT and CDR2 is YYREEE in the germline V gene (reference sequence). This CDR3 has 14 residues. Trimming shortened V by 2 bases and J by 2 bases, and 10 bases separated the two germline ends. The CDR3 is CASSFAGTNYGYTF. The CDR3 nucleotides read TGTGCCAGCAGCTTTGCGGGAACAAACTATGGCTACACCTTC.